This TCR beta chain was captured in a study of shared clonotypes between healthy human individuals. The wider study: Per-donor plates numbered three CD4 naive, three CD4 memory, two CD8 naive and one CD8 memory.

Whole-study results and caveats: What rarefaction showed was incomplete sorted-subset sequencing despite large depth. With few donors, the genetic and exposure-history diversity represented was limited.

The naive CD8 fraction comprised CD45RO-negative cells positively selected for CCR7 and excluded terminally differentiated effector memory CD45RA+ cells. The assay was immunoSEQ multiplex PCR, and TCRdb's table has in-frame clones only and misses some. The sample lists some 2,000,000 clones, about 95% seen once, with approximately 1.2% in the top ten. Details on this clone: Antigen: not known. This same CDR3 is encoded by further DNA sequences in the sample.

This TCR came from a man between 18 and 29 years old in good health. Specimen: naive CD8+ T cells sorted from blood.

CDR3 coding DNA: TGTGCCAGCAGCGTAGTTAGCGGGGGTACAGATACGCAGTATTTT. This codes for CASSVVSGGTDTQYF. This chain joins TRBV9 and TRBJ2-3; 9 bases are shared with TRBD2. The CDR3 is 15 residues long. The germline V gene has CDR1 SGDLS and CDR2 YYNGEE. V was pared by 0 bases and J by 3 bases, with 2 bases of the junction left unmatched.